The 21 T cell receptor beta chains presented below share a single source sample, sequenced in a study of CD8+ T cells in alopecia areata. RNA was isolated and reverse transcribed to cDNA, the sequencing template. TCRdb keeps only in-frame clones here, not all; method: immunoSEQ multiplex PCR. Here the sample spans more than 100,000 clones, around 50% being singletons. Material: CD4+ T cells sorted from blood, obtained at week 0. These receptors all come from a human donor with alopecia areata.

This clone appeared once. V is TRBV7-2 and J is TRBJ2-1; D is ambiguous. Trimming removed 1 base at V and 8 bases at J, with 9 bases between. CDR1 is SGHTA, CDR2 FQGNSA, per germline. The CDR3 totals 13 residues. The CDR3 sequence: CASSLGQWDEQFF. CDR3 in DNA: TGTGCCAGCAGCTTAGGGCAATGGGATGAGCAGTTCTTC.

The gene calls are TRBV6-5 and TRBJ1-1, with D unresolved. This CDR3 is built from 16 residues. Trimming pared 4 bases from V and 0 bases from J, leaving 15 bases between. Germline V CDR1 and CDR2: MNHEY, SVGAGI. The CDR3 sequence is CASSSKGLHMNTEAFF. CDR3 sequence (DNA): TGTGCCAGCAGTTCTAAGGGATTACACATGAACACTGAAGCTTTCTTT.

The CDR3 DNA reads TGCAGCGTATGGACAGCTCAAGAGACCCAGTACTTC. Its protein is CSVWTAQETQYF. V usage is TRBV29-1 and J usage is TRBJ2-5; weak D call: TRBD1 (6 bases). V lost 6 bases and J 2 bases, leaving 10 bases between the germline ends. The CDR3 covers 12 residues. Germline CDR1 and CDR2: SQVTM and ANQGSEA. Combining the CDR3 with reference TRBV29-1 and TRBJ2-5 gives the whole variable domain SAVISQKPSRDICQRGTSLTIQCQVDSQVTMMFWYRQQPGQSLTLIATANQGSEATYESGFVIDKFPISRPNLTFSTLTVSNMSPEDSSIYLCSVWTAQETQYFGPGTRLLVL.

This clone is a singleton in its sample. The chain has TRBV5-1 and TRBJ2-2; TRBD2 agrees at 10 bases. The CDR3 loop spans 16 amino acids. Germline loops: CDR1 SGHRS, CDR2 YFSETQ. J gave up 2 bases and V 1 base, and 2 bases lay outside the gene matches. This CDR3 reads CASSLLAGGNTGELFF. The DNA of the CDR3 is TGCGCCAGCAGCTTGTTAGCGGGGGGAAACACCGGGGAGCTGTTTTTT. Complete variable domain (other parts from reference TRBV5-1 and TRBJ2-2): KAGVTQTPRYLIKTRGQQVTLSCSPISGHRSVSWYQQTPGQGLQFLFEYFSETQRNKGNFPGRFSGRQFSNSRSEMNVSTLELGDSALYLCASSLLAGGNTGELFFGEGSRLTVL.

The V and J genes are TRBV5-4 and TRBJ2-3; D unclear. Germline V gene lookup returns CDR1 SGHNT and CDR2 YYREEE (reference sequence). V lost 7 bases to trimming and J lost 4 bases, with 10 bases between them. The CDR3 sequence is 12 residues long. The CDR3 DNA is TGTGCCAGCGGCTCACGGGCAGATACGCAGTATTTT. This sequence encodes CASGSRADTQYF.

This chain uses TRBV30 with TRBJ2-2; D is unclear. CDR1 is GTSNPN and CDR2 is SVGIG in the germline V gene (reference sequence). Between the trimmed V and J ends, which lost 3 bases and 6 bases, there was a span of 11 bases. The CDR3 extends over 13 amino acids. CDR3 amino acids: CAWRLIGPGELFF. Written as DNA, the CDR3 is TGTGCCTGGAGATTAATAGGCCCCGGGGAGCTGTTTTTT.

This clone was counted between two and nine times. The rearrangement uses TRBV28 and TRBJ2-7; tentative D call: TRBD2 (6 bases). V lost 6 bases and J lost 1, with 16 bases in between. Germline V gives CDR1 MDHEN, CDR2 SYDVKM. CDR3 length: 15 residues. The CDR3 loop reads CASSRPGGTSYEQYF. The CDR3 DNA reads as TGTGCCAGCAGCCGCCCGGGCGGGACTTCCTACGAGCAGTACTTC.

The chain recombines TRBV18 with TRBJ2-5; maybe TRBD1 (5 bases). CDR1 is KGHSH, CDR2 LQKENI, per germline. The CDR3 extends over 14 amino acids. V gave up 3 bases and J gave up 3 bases, with 11 bases separating them. The CDR3 DNA reads as TGTGCCAGCTCACCCCCCAGGGCCGAAGAGACCCAGTACTTC. This translates into CASSPPRAEETQYF.

The rearrangement uses TRBV15 and TRBJ1-3; D gene uncertain. V gave up 2 bases and J gave up 2 bases, with 16 bases separating them. The CDR3 extends over 17 amino acids. Germline CDR1 and CDR2: LNHNV and YYDKDF (reference sequence). CDR3 region: CATSRSRVAVTGNTIYF. CDR3 bases: TGTGCCACCAGCAGATCTAGGGTTGCGGTCACTGGAAACACCATATATTTT.

This chain joins TRBV5-4 and TRBJ1-2, with 12 bases identical to TRBD1. The germline gives CDR1 SGHNT, CDR2 YYREEE (reference sequence). Trimming removed 4 bases from V and 3 bases from J; junction bases left unmatched: 4. CDR3 size: 15 residues. The CDR3 DNA is TGTGCCAGCAGCCCGGGGACAGGGGGCGACTATGGCTACACCTTC. It is translated as CASSPGTGGDYGYTF.

This clone has only a few counts. The V and J genes are TRBV7-2 and TRBJ2-1; D ambiguous. In germline, CDR1 is SGHTA, CDR2 FQGNSA. The V end lost 4 bases, the J end lost 0 bases, and 10 bases lay between the germline ends. This CDR3 has 15 amino acids. CDR3 loop: CASSSWSGSYNEQFF. DNA for the CDR3: TGTGCCAGCAGCTCCTGGTCCGGCTCCTACAATGAGCAGTTCTTC.

The CDR3 spells CASSPTGGGDRGQPQHF. The CDR3 DNA reads TGTGCCAGCAGTCCTACAGGGGGAGGAGATCGGGGTCAGCCCCAGCATTTT. V is TRBV2 and J is TRBJ1-5; TRBD1 matches 8 bases. The germline V gene encodes CDR1 SNHLY and CDR2 FYNNEI. V shed 5 bases, J shed 6 bases, and the junction held 15 bases outside the gene matches. The CDR3 is 17 amino acids.

The chain combines TRBV9 with TRBJ2-5, with 8 bases identical to TRBD2. The CDR3 has 13 amino acids. Unmatched junction bases numbered 8, after V lost 7 bases and J lost 6 bases. The V gene's germline CDR1 is SGDLS and CDR2 YYNGEE. CDR3 sequence (DNA): TGTGCCAGCGGTCCGGCGGGAGGACAGACCCAGTACTTC. Translating it yields CASGPAGGQTQYF.

The chain uses TRBV9 and TRBJ2-2; TRBD1 aligns across 7 bases. The CDR3 totals 16 residues. Germline V gene lookup returns CDR1 SGDLS and CDR2 YYNGEE. V lost 4 bases to trimming and J lost 6 bases; unmatched junction nucleotides: 12. This CDR3 reads CASSPRQGEGAGELFF. CDR3 sequence (DNA): TGTGCCAGCAGCCCCAGACAGGGAGAAGGCGCCGGGGAGCTGTTTTTT.

The V call is TRBV7-2, the J call TRBJ1-2; the D gene is possibly TRBD1 (6 bases). CDR1 is SGHTA, CDR2 FQGNSA, per germline. This CDR3 comprises 13 residues. V dropped 1 base and J dropped 4 bases, with 7 bases sitting between them. CDR3 coding DNA: TGTGCCAGCAGCTTAGGGGGGCTCTATGGCTACACCTTC. Encoded protein: CASSLGGLYGYTF.

Remarks on this clone: One junction end disagrees with the germline gene, perhaps due to a read error. The rearrangement links TRBV7-2 to TRBJ2-3; D is perhaps TRBD2 (5 bases). The CDR3 covers 13 residues. Germline CDR1 reads SGHTA; CDR2 reads FQGNSA. CDR3: CASTPGLGYTQYF. Written as DNA, the CDR3 is TGTGCAAGCACCCCGGGGTTAGGATATACGCAGTATTTT. Looking up the rest from reference TRBV7-2 and TRBJ2-3 gives the full variable domain: GAGVSQSPSNKVTEKGKDVELRCDPISGHTALYWYRQSLGQGLEFLIYFQGNSAPDKSGLPSDRFSAERTGGSVSTLTIQRTQQEDSAVYLCASTPGLGYTQYFGPGTRLTVL.

The chain links TRBV9 to TRBJ1-6; D remains unclear. V lost 2 bases and J lost 6, with 9 bases in between. Germline V gene sequence: CDR1 SGDLS, CDR2 YYNGEE. The CDR3 covers 14 residues. The CDR3 bases are TGTGCCAGCAGCGTCAGAAGAACTAATTCACCCCTCCACTTT. Translating it yields CASSVRRTNSPLHF.

V usage is TRBV28 and J usage is TRBJ1-2; TRBD1 is a possible D gene (5 bases). CDR3 length: 11 residues. Germline values: CDR1 MDHEN, CDR2 SYDVKM. V gave up 8 bases and J gave up 9 bases, with 13 bases separating them. This CDR3 reads CASSTGLRYTF. The DNA of the CDR3 is TGTGCCAGCTCTACAGGCCTGCGCTACACCTTC.

V and J are TRBV4-3 and TRBJ2-5; D gene unclear. Germline V gene sequence: CDR1 LGHNA, CDR2 YSLEER. The germline V and J ends were trimmed by 4 bases and 9 bases, with 18 bases remaining between them. This CDR3 is built from 14 residues. The CDR3 region has the DNA TGCGCCAGCAGCCCCAGTTATAGGGCCGGGCCCCAGTACTTC. Encoded protein: CASSPSYRAGPQYF.

The chain recombines TRBV7-2 with TRBJ2-3, with 10 bases matching TRBD2. Germline CDR1 reads SGHTA; CDR2 reads FQGNSA. The V gene end was trimmed by 4 bases and the J gene end by 4 bases; junction bases not matched to a gene: 11. This CDR3 has 17 residues. The CDR3 sequence is CASSSNVAGGGADTQYF. CDR3 in DNA: TGTGCCAGCAGCTCCAACGTAGCGGGGGGCGGGGCAGATACGCAGTATTTT.

This clone was counted between two and nine times. The rearrangement links TRBV6-6 to TRBJ2-5; 9 bases agree with TRBD2. The germline V gene encodes CDR1 MNHNY and CDR2 SVGAGI (reference sequence). After removal of 6 bases from V and 5 bases from J, the junction contained 13 bases not matched to a gene. The CDR3 is 16 amino acids. The CDR3 nucleotides read TGTGCCAGCAGAGGCACCCCGGGACTAGCAATGGAGACCCAGTACTTC. The encoded protein is CASRGTPGLAMETQYF.